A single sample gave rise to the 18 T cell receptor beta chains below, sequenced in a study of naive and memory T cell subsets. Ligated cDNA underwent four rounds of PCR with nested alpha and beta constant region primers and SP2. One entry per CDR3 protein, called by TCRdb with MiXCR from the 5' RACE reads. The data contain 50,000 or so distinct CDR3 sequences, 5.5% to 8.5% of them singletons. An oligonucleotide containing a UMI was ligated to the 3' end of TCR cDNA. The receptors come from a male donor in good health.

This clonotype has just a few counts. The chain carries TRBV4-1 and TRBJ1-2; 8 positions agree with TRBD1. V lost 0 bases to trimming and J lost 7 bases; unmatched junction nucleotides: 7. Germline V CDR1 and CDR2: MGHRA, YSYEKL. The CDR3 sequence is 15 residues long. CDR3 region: CASSQDGQGASGYTF. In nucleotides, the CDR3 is TGCGCCAGCAGCCAAGATGGGCAGGGGGCTTCTGGCTACACCTTC.

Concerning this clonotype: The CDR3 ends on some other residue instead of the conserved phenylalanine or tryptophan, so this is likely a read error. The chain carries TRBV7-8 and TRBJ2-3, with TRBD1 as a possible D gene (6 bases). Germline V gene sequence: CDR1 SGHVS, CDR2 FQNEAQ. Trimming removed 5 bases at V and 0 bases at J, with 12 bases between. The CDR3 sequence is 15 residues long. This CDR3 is CASSPQGISTDTQYL. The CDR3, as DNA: TGTGCCAGCAGCCCGCAGGGGATTAGCACAGATACGCAGTATTTA.

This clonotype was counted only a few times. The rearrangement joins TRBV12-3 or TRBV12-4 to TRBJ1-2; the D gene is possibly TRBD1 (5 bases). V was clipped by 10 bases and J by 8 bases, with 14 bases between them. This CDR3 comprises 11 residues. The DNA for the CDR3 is TGTGCCACCTCACGGGGGTTGGGCTACACCTTC. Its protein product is CATSRGLGYTF.

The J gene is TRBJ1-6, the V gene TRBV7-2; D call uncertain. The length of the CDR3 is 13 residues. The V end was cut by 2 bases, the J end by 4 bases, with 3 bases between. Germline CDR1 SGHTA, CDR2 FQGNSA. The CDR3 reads CASSLTYNSPLHF. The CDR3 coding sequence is TGTGCCAGCAGCTTAACGTATAATTCACCCCTCCACTTT.

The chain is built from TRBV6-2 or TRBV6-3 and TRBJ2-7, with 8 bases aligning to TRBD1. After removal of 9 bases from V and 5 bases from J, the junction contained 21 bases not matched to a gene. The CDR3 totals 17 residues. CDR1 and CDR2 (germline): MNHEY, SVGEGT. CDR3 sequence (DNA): TGTGCCAGAAGTCCACTCCACGTGGACAGGGCCTCGAACGAGCAGTACTTC. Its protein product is CARSPLHVDRASNEQYF.

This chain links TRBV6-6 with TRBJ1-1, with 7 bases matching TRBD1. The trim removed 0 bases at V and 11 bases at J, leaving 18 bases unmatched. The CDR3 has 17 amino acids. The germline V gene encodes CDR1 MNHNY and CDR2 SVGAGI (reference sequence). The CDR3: CASSYSYIFEGAPAAFF. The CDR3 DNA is TGTGCCAGCAGTTACTCGTATATTTTTGAGGGGGCGCCTGCGGCTTTCTTT.

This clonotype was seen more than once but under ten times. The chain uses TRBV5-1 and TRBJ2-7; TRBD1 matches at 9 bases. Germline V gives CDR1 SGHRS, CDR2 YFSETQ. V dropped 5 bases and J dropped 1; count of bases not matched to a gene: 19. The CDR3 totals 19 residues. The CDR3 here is CASRPTGTGLISESYEQYF. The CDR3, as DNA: TGCGCCAGCAGACCAACCGGGACAGGGTTAATCTCCGAATCCTACGAGCAGTACTTC.

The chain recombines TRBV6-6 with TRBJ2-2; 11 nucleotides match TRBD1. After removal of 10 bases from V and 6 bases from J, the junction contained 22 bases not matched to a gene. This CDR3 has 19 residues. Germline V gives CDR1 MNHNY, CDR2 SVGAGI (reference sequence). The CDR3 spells CATHYLRDRGSQGAGELFF. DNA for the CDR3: TGTGCCACCCACTACCTCCGGGACAGGGGGTCACAGGGCGCCGGGGAGCTGTTTTTT.

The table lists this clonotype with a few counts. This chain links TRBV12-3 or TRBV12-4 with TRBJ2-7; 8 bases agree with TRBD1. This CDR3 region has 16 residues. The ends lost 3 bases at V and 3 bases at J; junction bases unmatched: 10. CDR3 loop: CASSFRGRGHVYEQYF. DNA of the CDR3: TGTGCCAGCAGTTTTCGGGGCAGGGGGCATGTCTACGAGCAGTACTTC.

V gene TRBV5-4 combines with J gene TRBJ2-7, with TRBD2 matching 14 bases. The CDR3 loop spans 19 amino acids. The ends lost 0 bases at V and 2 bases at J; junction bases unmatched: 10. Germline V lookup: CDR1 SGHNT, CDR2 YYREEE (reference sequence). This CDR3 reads CASSLDAGTSGSKTYEQYF. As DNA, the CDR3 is TGTGCCAGCAGCTTGGACGCCGGGACTAGCGGGAGTAAGACCTACGAGCAGTACTTC.

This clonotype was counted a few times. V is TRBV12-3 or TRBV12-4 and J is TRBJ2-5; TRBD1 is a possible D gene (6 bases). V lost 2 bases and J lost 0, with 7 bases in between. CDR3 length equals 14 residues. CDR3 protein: CASSLWDNQETQYF. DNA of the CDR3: TGTGCCAGCAGTTTATGGGACAACCAAGAGACCCAGTACTTC.

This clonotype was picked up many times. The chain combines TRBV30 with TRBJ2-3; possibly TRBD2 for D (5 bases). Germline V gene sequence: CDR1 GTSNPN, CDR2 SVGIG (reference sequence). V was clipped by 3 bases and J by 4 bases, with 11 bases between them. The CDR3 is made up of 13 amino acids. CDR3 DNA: TGTGCCTGGAGCTCGTCCGGGGCAGATACGCAGTATTTT. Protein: CAWSSSGADTQYF.

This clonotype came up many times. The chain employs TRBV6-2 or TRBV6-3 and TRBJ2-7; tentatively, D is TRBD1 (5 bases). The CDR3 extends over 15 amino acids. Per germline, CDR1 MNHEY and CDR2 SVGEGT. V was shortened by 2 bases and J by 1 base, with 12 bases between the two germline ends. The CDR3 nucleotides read TGTGCCAGCAGTTACGATTCGCAGGGATCCTACGAGCAGTACTTC. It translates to CASSYDSQGSYEQYF.

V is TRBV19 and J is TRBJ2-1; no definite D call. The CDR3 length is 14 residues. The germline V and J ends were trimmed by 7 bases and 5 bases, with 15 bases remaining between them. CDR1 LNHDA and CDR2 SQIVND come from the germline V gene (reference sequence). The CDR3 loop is CASKALAANNEQFF. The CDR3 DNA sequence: TGTGCCAGTAAGGCTCTTGCGGCCAACAATGAGCAGTTCTTC.

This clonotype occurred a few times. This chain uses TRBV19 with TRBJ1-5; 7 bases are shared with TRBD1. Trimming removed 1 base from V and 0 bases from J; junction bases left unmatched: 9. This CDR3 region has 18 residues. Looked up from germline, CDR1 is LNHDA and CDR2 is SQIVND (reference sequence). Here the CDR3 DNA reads TGTGCCAGTAGTATAGCCCCGATACAGGGGTATAGCAATCAGCCCCAGCATTTT. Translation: CASSIAPIQGYSNQPQHF.

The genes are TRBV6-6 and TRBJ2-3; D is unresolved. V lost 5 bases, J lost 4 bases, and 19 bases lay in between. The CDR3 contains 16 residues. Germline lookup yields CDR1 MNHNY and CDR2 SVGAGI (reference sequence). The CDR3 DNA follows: TGTGCCAGCAGTGGAACGGGTGCTGATGCGGCAGATACGCAGTATTTT. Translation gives CASSGTGADAADTQYF.

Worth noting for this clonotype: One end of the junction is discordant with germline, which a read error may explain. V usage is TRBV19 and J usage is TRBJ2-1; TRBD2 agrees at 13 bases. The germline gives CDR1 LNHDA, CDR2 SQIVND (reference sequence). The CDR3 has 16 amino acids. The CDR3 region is CVSSSPGLAGSNEQFF. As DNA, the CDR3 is TGTGTCAGTAGCAGTCCGGGACTAGCGGGATCCAATGAGCAGTTCTTC.

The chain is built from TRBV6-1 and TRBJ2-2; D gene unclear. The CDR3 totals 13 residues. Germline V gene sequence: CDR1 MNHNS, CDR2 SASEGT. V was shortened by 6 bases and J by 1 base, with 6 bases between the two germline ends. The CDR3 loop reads CASRYRNTGELFF. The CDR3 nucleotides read TGTGCCAGCAGATACAGGAACACCGGGGAGCTGTTTTTT.